This entry is about one TCR beta chain. This sample was included in a study of blood T cell repertoires in COVID-19. Across the study: Samples taken during acute and convalescent COVID-19 were collected in the United States, Italy and Spain. The cDNA or gDNA used as material had been derived from T cells, B-cell-depleted T cells, or PBMCs.

Authors' processing steps: How many nucleated cells were present was estimated from reference gene primer amplification. Generated by immunoSEQ multiplex PCR, the TCRdb table keeps only in-frame clones and is missing some. Clone size and V and J calls were adopted from that table, with D and trimming inferred from the DNA. The sample holds about 240,000 clones, roughly 80% seen once. The CDR3 runs 17 residues. The source is a woman in her sixties or seventies with active or convalescent COVID-19. What was sequenced was peripheral blood. The V gene is TRBV21-1, the J gene TRBJ1-6. TRBV21-1 is given as a pseudogene. CDR3 protein: CASRSPSRGGRDSPLHF. CDR3 DNA sequence: TGTGCCAGCAGATCCCCGTCAAGGGGGGGGAGAGATTCACCCCTCCACTTT.